The rows below give T cell receptor beta chains drawn from one sample of a study of T-cell memory formation after mild COVID-19. TCRdb re-analysed the 5' RACE reads in MiXCR, keeping a single row per CDR3 protein. The sample lists 150,000 to 200,000 distinct CDR3 sequences; more than 14% were seen once. Material: PBMCs or a T cell subset sorted from them (not recorded which). These receptors came from an adult woman who had mild COVID-19 (a few samples of this study predate the infection). Cell type and time point are not known. Both conserved end residues are part of each CDR3. Fields, in order: CDR3 protein, CDR3 DNA, D gene, V gene, J gene, clone size. A D gene is named only where the DNA matches it firmly. Clone size is shown for a subset of rows, as once, few, many or a class of expanded clone.

CDR3aa: CASSPFLQGGRTQETQYF; CDR3nt: TGTGCCAGCTCACCATTTTTGCAGGGAGGAAGGACCCAAGAGACCCAGTACTTC; d_gene: .; v_gene: TRBV18; j_gene: TRBJ2-5; abundance: .
CDR3aa: CASSQVATGKGTGELFF; CDR3nt: TGTGCCAGCAGCCAAGTAGCGACAGGGAAGGGCACCGGGGAGCTGTTTTTT; d_gene: TRBD1; v_gene: TRBV14; j_gene: TRBJ2-2; abundance: few
CDR3aa: CASSYPGQGSGYGYTF; CDR3nt: TGTGCCAGCAGCTACCCAGGACAGGGTTCGGGTTATGGCTACACCTTC; d_gene: TRBD1; v_gene: TRBV5-5; j_gene: TRBJ1-2; abundance: .
CDR3aa: CASSYTPGPYEQYF; CDR3nt: TGTGCCAGCAGCTACACTCCCGGGCCCTACGAGCAGTACTTC; d_gene: .; v_gene: TRBV5-5; j_gene: TRBJ2-7; abundance: .
CDR3aa: CASSKIDRVYNEQFF; CDR3nt: TGTGCCAGTAGCAAGATCGACAGGGTCTACAATGAGCAGTTCTTC; d_gene: TRBD1; v_gene: TRBV19; j_gene: TRBJ2-1; abundance: .
CDR3aa: CASRPQGSGETQYF; CDR3nt: TGTGCCAGCAGGCCGCAGGGTTCGGGAGAGACCCAGTACTTC; d_gene: .; v_gene: TRBV2; j_gene: TRBJ2-5; abundance: .
CDR3aa: CASSPDMAGANVLTF; CDR3nt: TGTGCCAGCAGCCCAGACATGGCTGGGGCCAACGTCCTGACTTTC; d_gene: .; v_gene: TRBV4-2; j_gene: TRBJ2-6; abundance: .
CDR3aa: CASSLSSLAKNIQYF; CDR3nt: TGCGCCAGCAGCTTGAGTTCACTAGCCAAAAACATTCAGTACTTC; d_gene: .; v_gene: TRBV5-1; j_gene: TRBJ2-4; abundance: .
CDR3aa: CASSFGSSYNEQFF; CDR3nt: TGTGCCAGCAGTTTCGGATCCTCCTACAATGAGCAGTTCTTC; d_gene: .; v_gene: TRBV12-3/TRBV12-4; j_gene: TRBJ2-1; abundance: many
CDR3aa: CASSAPVRAYEQYF; CDR3nt: TGTGCCAGCTCAGCACCGGTTAGGGCCTACGAGCAGTACTTC; d_gene: .; v_gene: TRBV18; j_gene: TRBJ2-7; abundance: .
CDR3aa: CASSLDAPEVDTQYF; CDR3nt: TGCGCCAGCAGCTTGGATGCACCGGAGGTGGATACGCAGTATTTT; d_gene: .; v_gene: TRBV5-1; j_gene: TRBJ2-3; abundance: many
CDR3aa: CASSLFRGPPETQYF; CDR3nt: TGTGCCAGCAGCTTATTCCGGGGCCCGCCAGAGACCCAGTACTTC; d_gene: .; v_gene: TRBV7-6; j_gene: TRBJ2-5; abundance: many
CDR3aa: CAISVEGANYGYTF; CDR3nt: TGTGCCATCAGTGTGGAGGGGGCGAACTATGGCTACACCTTC; d_gene: TRBD1; v_gene: TRBV10-3; j_gene: TRBJ1-2; abundance: few
CDR3aa: CASSLVPREVPNEQFF; CDR3nt: TGTGCCAGCAGCTTAGTTCCGCGGGAAGTCCCTAATGAGCAGTTCTTC; d_gene: .; v_gene: TRBV7-9; j_gene: TRBJ2-1; abundance: few
CDR3aa: CASSLRQNTGELFF; CDR3nt: TGTGCCAGCAGCTTGCGGCAAAACACCGGGGAGCTGTTTTTT; d_gene: .; v_gene: TRBV5-4; j_gene: TRBJ2-2; abundance: .
CDR3aa: CSARGLEGQYF; CDR3nt: TGCAGTGCAAGGGGACTAGAGGGCCAGTACTTC; d_gene: TRBD2; v_gene: TRBV20-1; j_gene: TRBJ2-7; abundance: .
CDR3aa: CASSSGTSGVLTF; CDR3nt: TGTGCCAGCAGCTCCGGGACCTCCGGGGTCCTGACTTTC; d_gene: .; v_gene: TRBV7-8; j_gene: TRBJ2-6; abundance: .
CDR3aa: CASSLDTRPQFF; CDR3nt: TGTGCCAGCAGCCTGGACACCCGTCCACAGTTCTTC; d_gene: .; v_gene: TRBV5-5; j_gene: TRBJ2-1; abundance: few
CDR3aa: CASSPRWTGGYNEQFF; CDR3nt: TGTGCCAGCTCACCACGGTGGACAGGGGGCTACAATGAGCAGTTCTTC; d_gene: TRBD1; v_gene: TRBV18; j_gene: TRBJ2-1; abundance: few
CDR3aa: CASSLAGQAVAPPQYF; CDR3nt: TGCGCCAGCAGCTTAGCGGGACAGGCTGTAGCTCCCCCCCAGTACTTC; d_gene: .; v_gene: TRBV5-1; j_gene: TRBJ2-5; abundance: few
CDR3aa: CAISEPRLAGGNEQFF; CDR3nt: TGTGCCATCAGTGAACCTCGACTAGCGGGGGGGAATGAGCAGTTCTTC; d_gene: TRBD2; v_gene: TRBV10-3; j_gene: TRBJ2-1; abundance: few
CDR3aa: CASSGRQGEYF; CDR3nt: TGTGCCAGCAGTGGACGACAGGGCGAGTACTTC; d_gene: TRBD1; v_gene: TRBV27; j_gene: TRBJ2-7; abundance: few
CDR3aa: CASSRGVQETQYF; CDR3nt: TGTGCCAGTTCTCGGGGGGTACAAGAGACCCAGTACTTC; d_gene: TRBD2; v_gene: TRBV19; j_gene: TRBJ2-5; abundance: .
CDR3aa: CEPAAPPSGFYEQYF; CDR3nt: TGTGAGCCAGCAGCGCCCCCATCGGGTTTCTACGAGCAGTACTTC; d_gene: .; v_gene: TRBV9; j_gene: TRBJ2-7; abundance: .
CDR3aa: CASSFYLSPQSNEKLFF; CDR3nt: TGTGCCAGCAGTTTCTATTTGTCTCCACAGAGTAATGAAAAACTGTTTTTT; d_gene: .; v_gene: TRBV12-3/TRBV12-4; j_gene: TRBJ1-4; abundance: .
CDR3aa: CASRDTGVGYTF; CDR3nt: TGTGCCAGCAGGGACACAGGGGTTGGCTACACCTTC; d_gene: TRBD1; v_gene: TRBV6-1; j_gene: TRBJ1-2; abundance: few
CDR3aa: CASSPDGQGTEAFF; CDR3nt: TGCGCCAGCAGCCCCGATGGACAGGGTACTGAAGCTTTCTTT; d_gene: TRBD1; v_gene: TRBV5-1; j_gene: TRBJ1-1; abundance: few
CDR3aa: CSVLPTGQETQYF; CDR3nt: TGCAGTGTCCTCCCGACAGGACAAGAGACCCAGTACTTC; d_gene: .; v_gene: TRBV20-1; j_gene: TRBJ2-5; abundance: few
CDR3aa: CATSDSRMGLSAYEQYF; CDR3nt: TGTGCCACCAGTGATTCGAGAATGGGACTTTCCGCCTACGAGCAGTACTTC; d_gene: .; v_gene: TRBV24-1; j_gene: TRBJ2-7; abundance: many
CDR3aa: CASSLKSGGDVDNEQFF; CDR3nt: TGTGCCAGCAGCTTAAAGAGTGGCGGGGACGTAGACAATGAGCAGTTCTTC; d_gene: .; v_gene: TRBV7-6; j_gene: TRBJ2-1; abundance: .
CDR3aa: CSASPGLAGRDTQYF; CDR3nt: TGCAGTGCTAGTCCCGGACTAGCGGGAAGGGATACGCAGTATTTT; d_gene: TRBD2; v_gene: TRBV20-1; j_gene: TRBJ2-3; abundance: few
CDR3aa: CASRHLQDNTGELFF; CDR3nt: TGTGCCAGCAGACACCTACAGGATAACACCGGGGAGCTGTTTTTT; d_gene: .; v_gene: TRBV6-1; j_gene: TRBJ2-2; abundance: few
CDR3aa: CAWSVLSAPGADTQYF; CDR3nt: TGTGCCTGGAGTGTACTGTCGGCCCCCGGAGCAGATACGCAGTATTTT; d_gene: .; v_gene: TRBV30; j_gene: TRBJ2-3; abundance: few
CDR3aa: CASSLPSDRGNQETQYF; CDR3nt: TGTGCCAGCAGCTTACCTTCAGACAGGGGCAACCAAGAGACCCAGTACTTC; d_gene: TRBD1; v_gene: TRBV7-6; j_gene: TRBJ2-5; abundance: many
CDR3aa: CASSPLRRRGRDTGELFF; CDR3nt: TGTGCCAGCTCACCACTTCGACGCAGGGGGCGCGACACCGGGGAGCTGTTTTTT; d_gene: TRBD1; v_gene: TRBV18; j_gene: TRBJ2-2; abundance: few
CDR3aa: CASSQNQGDEQYF; CDR3nt: TGTGCCAGCAGCCAAAACCAAGGGGACGAGCAGTACTTC; d_gene: .; v_gene: TRBV14; j_gene: TRBJ2-7; abundance: .
CDR3aa: CASSPGGMTDTQYF; CDR3nt: TGTGCCAGCAGCCCCGGGGGGATGACAGATACGCAGTATTTT; d_gene: TRBD2; v_gene: TRBV9; j_gene: TRBJ2-3; abundance: .
CDR3aa: CASSQGSRSYNEQFF; CDR3nt: TGTGCCAGCAGCCAGGGCAGCCGATCCTACAATGAGCAGTTCTTC; d_gene: .; v_gene: TRBV14; j_gene: TRBJ2-1; abundance: many
CDR3aa: CASSGTSGSSETQYF; CDR3nt: TGTGCCAGCAGCGGGACTAGCGGGAGTTCGGAGACCCAGTACTTC; d_gene: TRBD2; v_gene: TRBV6-2/TRBV6-3; j_gene: TRBJ2-5; abundance: few
CDR3aa: CSVLAGGTDTQYF; CDR3nt: TGCAGCGTTCTCGCGGGGGGGACAGATACGCAGTATTTT; d_gene: TRBD2; v_gene: TRBV29-1; j_gene: TRBJ2-3; abundance: .
CDR3aa: CASSLTTYEQYF; CDR3nt: TGTGCCAGCAGCTTGACGACTTACGAGCAGTACTTC; d_gene: .; v_gene: TRBV7-9; j_gene: TRBJ2-7; abundance: .
CDR3aa: CATSAWTDGNTDTQYF; CDR3nt: TGTGCCACCAGTGCTTGGACTGACGGTAACACAGATACGCAGTATTTT; d_gene: .; v_gene: TRBV24-1; j_gene: TRBJ2-3; abundance: many
CDR3aa: CASSRSGTDVNYGYTF; CDR3nt: TGCGCCAGCAGCAGATCCGGGACAGACGTTAACTATGGCTACACCTTC; d_gene: TRBD1; v_gene: TRBV5-1; j_gene: TRBJ1-2; abundance: .
CDR3aa: CASSLNTGNSPLHF; CDR3nt: TGTGCCAGCAGTCTCAACACGGGGAATTCACCCCTCCACTTT; d_gene: .; v_gene: TRBV12-3/TRBV12-4; j_gene: TRBJ1-6; abundance: .
CDR3aa: CASSYQGDSPLHF; CDR3nt: TGTGCCAGCAGCTACCAGGGGGATTCACCCCTCCACTTT; d_gene: TRBD1; v_gene: TRBV7-6; j_gene: TRBJ1-6; abundance: .
CDR3aa: CASRWTGGDTEAFF; CDR3nt: TGTGCCAGCAGGTGGACAGGCGGCGACACTGAAGCTTTCTTT; d_gene: TRBD1; v_gene: TRBV12-3/TRBV12-4; j_gene: TRBJ1-1; abundance: .
CDR3aa: CASSYRDSTYEQYF; CDR3nt: TGTGCCAGCAGTTACCGGGACAGCACCTACGAGCAGTACTTC; d_gene: TRBD1; v_gene: TRBV6-6; j_gene: TRBJ2-7; abundance: few
CDR3aa: CASSLGVGYEQYF; CDR3nt: TGCGCCAGCAGCTTGGGGGTGGGTTACGAGCAGTACTTC; d_gene: .; v_gene: TRBV5-1; j_gene: TRBJ2-7; abundance: .
CDR3aa: CASRMTGGNTDTQYF; CDR3nt: TGTGCCAGCAGGATGACAGGGGGGAACACAGATACGCAGTATTTT; d_gene: TRBD1; v_gene: TRBV27; j_gene: TRBJ2-3; abundance: few
CDR3aa: CASSLTFGQSSYEQYF; CDR3nt: TGTGCCAGCAGCTTAACGTTTGGACAGAGCTCCTACGAGCAGTACTTC; d_gene: .; v_gene: TRBV11-2; j_gene: TRBJ2-7; abundance: .
CDR3aa: CASSQAISGRGLSPLHF; CDR3nt: TGTGCCAGCAGCCAAGCTATTTCGGGCAGGGGGCTATCACCCCTCCACTTT; d_gene: TRBD1; v_gene: TRBV14; j_gene: TRBJ1-6; abundance: few
CDR3aa: CSTNSAGGYEQYF; CDR3nt: TGCTCCACCAACAGCGCGGGAGGGTACGAGCAGTACTTC; d_gene: TRBD2; v_gene: TRBV10-2; j_gene: TRBJ2-7; abundance: few
CDR3aa: CASSLEGSQFF; CDR3nt: TGCGCCAGCAGCTTGGAGGGGTCGCAGTTCTTC; d_gene: .; v_gene: TRBV5-1; j_gene: TRBJ2-1; abundance: few
CDR3aa: CSVANSYEQYF; CDR3nt: TGCAGCGTTGCAAATTCCTACGAGCAGTACTTC; d_gene: .; v_gene: TRBV29-1; j_gene: TRBJ2-7; abundance: many
CDR3aa: CSAGRQEEKLFF; CDR3nt: TGCAGTGCTGGTCGACAGGAGGAAAAACTGTTTTTT; d_gene: .; v_gene: TRBV20-1; j_gene: TRBJ1-4; abundance: few
CDR3aa: CASTLKGRLTEAFF; CDR3nt: TGTGCCAGCACCCTGAAGGGGCGGCTCACTGAAGCTTTCTTT; d_gene: .; v_gene: TRBV6-6; j_gene: TRBJ1-1; abundance: .
CDR3aa: CASSPGLRRGDTQYF; CDR3nt: TGTGCCAGCAGCCCTGGACTCCGGCGGGGAGATACGCAGTATTTT; d_gene: .; v_gene: TRBV6-5; j_gene: TRBJ2-3; abundance: few
CDR3aa: CASSPMTGNNEQFF; CDR3nt: TGTGCCAGCAGCCCTATGACAGGGAACAATGAGCAGTTCTTC; d_gene: TRBD1; v_gene: TRBV7-3; j_gene: TRBJ2-1; abundance: few
CDR3aa: CASSQDVVGRGAEKLFF; CDR3nt: TGCGCCAGCAGCCAAGATGTGGTAGGCAGGGGGGCTGAAAAACTGTTTTTT; d_gene: TRBD1; v_gene: TRBV4-3; j_gene: TRBJ1-4; abundance: few